The next 12 T cell receptor beta chains were all read from a single sample in a study of T cells in Graves' hyperthyroidism and ophthalmopathy. Amplification yielded TCR beta CDR3 regions, with RNA transcripts as the source. The primer set for the first-round RT-PCR of the TCR CDR3 was HTBI. TCRdb processed the multiplex PCR reads anew with MiXCR; each CDR3 protein has one entry. Of 50,000 to 55,000 distinct CDR3 sequences in the sample, approximately 52% were seen once. The sample taken for sequencing was blood. These receptors were collected from a woman in her fifties or sixties with Graves' ophthalmopathy.

This clonotype is labeled medium-sized (0.01 to 0.1%). The chain links TRBV24-1 to TRBJ2-1, with 9 bases lining up with TRBD1. The CDR3 totals 14 residues. Germline-derived CDR1 and CDR2 are KGHDR and SFDVKD. The V and J ends lost 6 bases and 3 bases, in that order; junction bases with no gene match: 2. The CDR3 is CATSPGQGYNEQFF. Written as DNA, the CDR3 is TGTGCCACCAGTCCGGGACAGGGCTACAATGAGCAGTTCTTC.

The chain carries TRBV2 and TRBJ2-1, with TRBD2 identical over 11 bases. The germline gives CDR1 SNHLY, CDR2 FYNNEI. The CDR3 totals 17 residues. V trimming: 6 bases; J trimming: 5 bases; junction bases outside the gene matches: 12. CDR3 sequence (DNA): TGTGCCAGCAGCGACGGTCCGGGACTAGCGGTTCACAATGAGCAGTTCTTC. Translation: CASSDGPGLAVHNEQFF. The full variable domain, with the rest looked up from reference TRBV2 and TRBJ2-1, is EPEVTQTPSHQVTQMGQEVILRCVPISNHLYFYWYRQILGQKVEFLVSFYNNEISEKSEIFDDQFSVERPDGSNFTLKIRSTKLEDSAMYFCASSDGPGLAVHNEQFFGPGTRLTVL.

The chain couples TRBV2 to TRBJ2-3; possible D gene TRBD2, 6 bases. With 6 bases removed from V and 5 bases from J, the gap between germline ends came to 9 bases. The CDR3 has 12 residues. Germline V lookup: CDR1 SNHLY, CDR2 FYNNEI. CDR3 sequence (DNA): TGTGCCAGCAGAGCCGGGGGAGATACGCAGTATTTT. Translating it yields CASRAGGDTQYF. The variable domain in full, with the rest retrieved from reference TRBV2 and TRBJ2-3, is EPEVTQTPSHQVTQMGQEVILRCVPISNHLYFYWYRQILGQKVEFLVSFYNNEISEKSEIFDDQFSVERPDGSNFTLKIRSTKLEDSAMYFCASRAGGDTQYFGPGTRLTVL.

By sample share, this clonotype is medium-sized. The V gene is TRBV10-3, the J gene TRBJ2-1; maybe TRBD2 (5 bases). The CDR3 length is 13 residues. The germline V gene encodes CDR1 ENHRY and CDR2 SYGVKD. Trimming cost V 7 bases and J 6 bases, with 13 bases left between them. CDR3: CAIKARLANEQFF. In DNA, the CDR3 is TGTGCCATCAAGGCACGGCTAGCCAATGAGCAGTTCTTC.

As for this clonotype: One end of the junction varies from germline; a read error may be responsible. This rearrangement joins TRBV5-4 to TRBJ1-1; TRBD1 might be the D (5 bases). The germline V gene encodes CDR1 SGHNT and CDR2 YYREEE (reference sequence). This CDR3 has 16 amino acids. The CDR3 loop reads CANSLGPPGLNTEAFF. CDR3 DNA sequence: TGTGCCAACAGCTTGGGGCCACCAGGGTTAAACACGGAAGCTTTCTTT.

This clonotype is categorized as medium-sized. The chain links TRBV2 to TRBJ2-3; 9 bases agree with TRBD1. After removal of 7 bases from V and 12 bases from J, the junction contained 8 bases not matched to a gene. Germline V gene data show CDR1 as SNHLY and CDR2 as FYNNEI. There are 12 residues in the CDR3. The CDR3 sequence is CASTIKGQGQYF. In DNA form, the CDR3 reads TGTGCCAGCACCATCAAGGGACAGGGACAGTATTTT. Looking up the rest from reference TRBV2 and TRBJ2-3 gives the full variable domain: EPEVTQTPSHQVTQMGQEVILRCVPISNHLYFYWYRQILGQKVEFLVSFYNNEISEKSEIFDDQFSVERPDGSNFTLKIRSTKLEDSAMYFCASTIKGQGQYFGPGTRLTVL.

In this sample, this clonotype turned up many times. This may be a read error: a much more frequent sequence differs by one nucleotide. The V gene is TRBV20-1, the J gene TRBJ2-7; D is ambiguous. CDR1 DFQATT and CDR2 SNEGSKA come from the germline V gene (reference sequence). V lost 0 bases, J lost 6 bases, and 6 bases lay in between. The CDR3 is made up of 11 amino acids. CDR3 residues: CSAREVGEQYF. In nucleotides, the CDR3 is TGCAGTGCTAGAGAGGTGGGCGAGCAGTACTTC.

This clonotype was picked up many times. The V gene is TRBV5-1, the J gene TRBJ2-4; unclear D gene. The V gene's germline CDR1 is SGHRS and CDR2 YFSETQ. With 1 base removed from V and 0 bases from J, the gap between germline ends came to 5 bases. The CDR3 loop spans 14 amino acids. For the CDR3, the DNA is TGCGCCAGCAGCTTGACCCTAGCCAAAAACATTCAGTACTTC. Translating gives CASSLTLAKNIQYF.

This clonotype was counted many times. This sequence joins TRBV11-2 and TRBJ2-5; D is tentatively TRBD1 or TRBD2 (5 bases each). The CDR3 sequence is 14 residues long. Germline-derived CDR1 and CDR2 are SGHAT and FQNNGV. Trimming removed 1 base from V and 4 bases from J, with 10 bases in between. CDR3 region: CASSLGEQGETQYF. CDR3 DNA sequence: TGTGCCAGCAGCTTAGGGGAGCAGGGAGAGACCCAGTACTTC.

This clonotype was seen repeatedly, ten times or more. The chain links TRBV20-1 to TRBJ1-2; 7 nucleotides line up with TRBD1. V gave up 6 bases and J gave up 4 bases; unmatched junction bases: 2. The CDR3 covers 11 residues. Germline assignment: CDR1 DFQATT and CDR2 SNEGSKA (reference sequence). The CDR3 here is CSADRAYGYTF. DNA of the CDR3: TGCAGTGCCGACAGGGCCTATGGCTACACCTTC.

There are a few counts of this clonotype. This could be a read error, since a much larger clone is one nucleotide away. The J gene is TRBJ2-7, the V gene TRBV28; tentative D call: TRBD1 (5 bases). The length of the CDR3 is 13 residues. In germline, CDR1 is MDHEN, CDR2 SYDVKM. V lost 6 bases to trimming and J lost 2 bases, with 11 bases between them. CDR3 residues: CASSPGHAYEQYF. CDR3 DNA: TGTGCCAGCAGCCCCGGACACGCCTACGAGCAGTACTTC.

The chain couples TRBV2 to TRBJ1-5, with TRBD1 matching 10 bases. The CDR3 loop spans 14 amino acids. Germline assignment: CDR1 SNHLY and CDR2 FYNNEI. The junction had 2 bases not matched to a gene; V was cut back by 3 bases and J by 6 bases. The CDR3 DNA reads TGTGCCAGCAGTGAGGGACAGGGGAGTCAGCCCCAGCATTTT. It yields the protein CASSEGQGSQPQHF.